A single sample gave rise to the 2 T cell receptor beta chains below, sequenced in a study of T cell changes during pregnancy in multiple sclerosis. Measured with immunoSEQ multiplex PCR; TCRdb has only the in-frame clones, and not every one. The top ten clones hold about 0.45% of a sample with fewer than 150,000 clones, roughly 95% of them seen once. The sample was peripheral blood, taken after pregnancy. The receptors shown here come from a female donor with multiple sclerosis, enrolled in a pregnancy study.

The rearrangement uses TRBV7-8 and TRBJ2-1; D is unclear. V gave up 1 base and J gave up 9 bases, with 7 bases separating them. The CDR3 covers 12 residues. CDR1 and CDR2 from the germline V gene are SGHVS and FQNEAQ. In DNA, the CDR3 is TGTGCCAGCAGCTTAGGAGCCACTGAGCAGTTCTTC. Its translation: CASSLGATEQFF.

The chain has TRBV10-3 and TRBJ1-5, with D possibly matching TRBD1 (5 bases). CDR1 is ENHRY and CDR2 is SYGVKD in the germline V gene. CDR3 length equals 17 residues. V lost 3 bases to trimming and J lost 4 bases, with 19 bases between them. The CDR3 sequence: CAISDPPGGPGNQPQHF. The DNA of the CDR3 is TGTGCCATCAGTGACCCCCCCGGGGGACCCGGTAATCAGCCCCAGCATTTT.